A selection of T cell receptor beta chains follows, all from one sample in a study of blood T cells in healthy people across ages. TCRdb re-analysed the 5' RACE reads in MiXCR, keeping a single row per CDR3 protein. The profile shows roughly 720,000 distinct CDR3 sequences, about 55% of them singletons. The material sequenced was blood. The receptors originated from a man at least 80 years old in good health. The conserved cysteine and the conserved F or W are not part of the CDR3 here. The order of the fields is J gene, V gene, CDR3 protein.

J: TRBJ1-1; V: TRBV6-5; CDR3: ASRPSGASGEAF
J: TRBJ2-1; V: TRBV27; CDR3: ASIQRGEQF
J: TRBJ2-7; V: TRBV28; CDR3: ASTPPGRGREQY
J: TRBJ2-1; V: TRBV4-1; CDR3: ASSHGAREVYNEQF
J: TRBJ2-2; V: TRBV12-5; CDR3: ASGVLVPNTGELF
J: .; V: TRBV5-1; CDR3: ASGQAGYEQY
J: TRBJ2-3; V: TRBV29-1; CDR3: SVEWGTDTQY
J: TRBJ1-1; V: TRBV10-3; CDR3: AISGTGTNTEAF
J: .; V: TRBV10-3; CDR3: AISQGGAEETQY
J: TRBJ1-3; V: TRBV7-9; CDR3: ASSFRQGSGNTIY
J: TRBJ1-2; V: TRBV7-2; CDR3: ASSSTGVGSNRGYT
J: TRBJ2-5; V: TRBV9; CDR3: ASSEEQGRATETQY
J: TRBJ2-1; V: TRBV24-1; CDR3: ATRASLGNEQF
J: TRBJ2-4; V: TRBV2; CDR3: ASSEPSVMNIQY
J: TRBJ2-5; V: TRBV7-2; CDR3: ASSPGIQGRQY
J: TRBJ2-7; V: TRBV12-3/TRBV12-4; CDR3: AGSSPGQGYEQY
J: TRBJ2-5; V: TRBV28; CDR3: ASRWTGPQETQY
J: TRBJ1-1; V: TRBV20-1; CDR3: SARRDPNTEAF
J: TRBJ2-6; V: TRBV29-1; CDR3: SVDRFGSGANVLT
J: TRBJ2-1; V: TRBV5-1; CDR3: ASSPKGWQETQF
J: TRBJ2-3; V: TRBV20-1; CDR3: SAREGNSGRYAY
J: TRBJ1-2; V: TRBV5-1; CDR3: ASSLGGQGANNYGYT
J: TRBJ2-3; V: TRBV24-1; CDR3: ATSDSGQGSAY
J: TRBJ2-1; V: TRBV30; CDR3: AWSRLAGEINEQF
J: TRBJ2-2; V: TRBV20-1; CDR3: SGLATGELF
J: TRBJ2-3; V: TRBV7-6; CDR3: ASSLDWGRTDTQY
J: TRBJ2-5; V: TRBV27; CDR3: ASSPQGATQY
J: TRBJ2-7; V: TRBV20-1; CDR3: SASGLGRAYEQY
J: TRBJ1-5; V: TRBV7-6; CDR3: ASSLSEVSNQPQH
J: TRBJ2-5; V: TRBV29-1; CDR3: SVGGASETQY
J: TRBJ2-1; V: TRBV2; CDR3: ASSQVVGDEQF
J: TRBJ2-5; V: TRBV28; CDR3: ASSLWLGGYQETQY
J: TRBJ2-7; V: TRBV2; CDR3: ASSGRRTYEQY
J: TRBJ2-7; V: TRBV20-1; CDR3: SARKVEQY
J: TRBJ2-7; V: TRBV27; CDR3: ASSAPGGSKYEQY
J: TRBJ2-3; V: TRBV29-1; CDR3: SVGPGQPTDTQY
J: TRBJ1-1; V: TRBV6-5; CDR3: ASSSRMNTEAF
J: TRBJ2-7; V: TRBV20-1; CDR3: SAREGLAGVYEQY
J: TRBJ2-7; V: TRBV7-2; CDR3: ASSPRLQSRAYEQY
J: TRBJ1-2; V: TRBV7-6; CDR3: ASSKAAGAGYGYT
J: TRBJ2-1; V: TRBV14; CDR3: ASSQDLAGRGKF
J: TRBJ1-1; V: TRBV6-1; CDR3: ASSLGQGAFGNTEAF
J: TRBJ2-6; V: TRBV18; CDR3: ASSPLSGADSGANVLT
J: TRBJ2-7; V: TRBV28; CDR3: ASSRGGLAGNEQY
J: TRBJ2-2; V: TRBV3-1; CDR3: ASSQDRLAANTGELF
J: TRBJ1-2; V: TRBV13; CDR3: ASSPPTGRLGYT
J: TRBJ2-6; V: TRBV18; CDR3: ASSPLGSGSGANVLT
J: TRBJ2-7; V: TRBV6-5; CDR3: ASQRDRATYEQY
J: TRBJ2-1; V: TRBV7-2; CDR3: ASSSRGSGSYNEQF
J: TRBJ2-2; V: TRBV12-3/TRBV12-4; CDR3: ASNPTGSTGELF
J: .; V: TRBV6-1; CDR3: ASLRGLGETQY